This record concerns one TCR beta chain sequence. This clone's antigen is unknown. The record has no base qualities; no much larger clone is one base away. The sample originates from a study of blood T cell repertoires in COVID-19 (dated by TCRdb to 2018 to 2020). Turning to the overall study: Samples covering the acute and convalescent phases of COVID-19 were provided by collaborators in the United States, Italy and Spain. The material from the prospective study consisted of cDNA or gDNA derived from T cells, B-cell-depleted T cells, or PBMCs. Subjects who had been exposed to COVID-19, were actively infected with it, or had recovered from it provided the deeply sampled blood TCRbeta repertoires that made up the dataset. A freely available public database, intended as a resource for researchers studying the immune response to SARS-CoV-2, is where the repertoires were released. Samples were obtained from the ongoing ImmuneRACE study (first 160 participants) and from about 1,300 subjects provided by 6 global collaborators. Nearly every sample came with metadata listing a de-identified subject ID, COVID-19 status, age in years and sex. HLA class I and class II types, where available, came from metadata supplied by the sample provider rather than from assay-based typing.

At one collaborating source in Seattle, patients were enrolled during active infection and were followed longitudinally through the course of disease. Each collaborating institution followed its own protocols to collect whole blood in K2EDTA tubes. Collaborator samples were shipped for TCRbeta analysis as frozen whole blood, isolated PBMCs, or DNA extracted from either sample type. TCRbeta CDR3 regions were amplified from genomic DNA using the immunoSEQ Assay, a bias-controlled multiplex PCR. In the paper's pipeline: Nucleated cell counts per sample were estimated from amplification of reference gene primers within the assay. To quantify the absolute abundance of each unique TCRbeta CDR3 rearrangement, sequence reads were collapsed and filtered. For each sample, productive Simpson clonality was calculated as the square root of Simpson's diversity index across productive rearrangements. TCRdb stores this immuneACCESS table with in-frame sequences only. Part of the clones is absent; in the studies checked, under half of the shortfall reflects unresolved V genes, and no reason is known for the rest. V and J calls and clone size are given by that table; D and trimming were obtained from the DNA. Present in this sample are 200,000 to 250,000 clones, about 83% of which were seen just once. Roughly 1.2% of the sample goes to the ten largest clones.

Study-wide conclusions, independent of this receptor: The quantity of clinical and demographic metadata differed by source and by participant and was supplied without curation.

Ends trimmed: V by 5 bases, J by 6 bases; bases unmatched to a gene: 4. CDR1 SGHVS and CDR2 FNYEAQ were looked up in the germline V gene. The CDR3 contains 13 residues, cysteine and phenylalanine counted. Solely the CDR3 DNA is kept, with 39 bases framed from the first base. Sequencing used peripheral blood. The sequence is built from TRBV7-6 and TRBJ1-5, with 7 middle bases fitting TRBD1. The receptor was isolated from a woman in her 30s with COVID-19, enrolled during active disease. The CDR3 corresponds to CASSLDRTQPQHF. The nucleotide sequence reads as follows: TGTGCCAGCAGCCTGGACAGGACTCAGCCCCAGCATTTT.